The TCR beta chain under discussion was sequenced for a study of T-cell reconstitution after alpha-beta-depleted transplantation in children. Unique molecular identifiers were built into the TCRbeta library. From the PCR reads, TCRdb called clonotypes with MiXCR, one entry per CDR3 protein. The sample shows 450,000 to 600,000 distinct CDR3 sequences, approximately 32% of them seen only once. This clonotype was seen more than once but under ten times. This CDR3 has 13 amino acids. The ends lost 6 bases at V and 8 bases at J; junction bases unmatched: 9. The clonotype originates from a human donor who donated a stem cell graft to a child with aplastic anemia. V usage is TRBV12-3 or TRBV12-4 and J usage is TRBJ1-2; 7 bases fit TRBD1. The material sequenced was PBMCs from the stem cell graft donor, taken from the stem cell graft. The CDR3 nucleotides are TGTGCCAGCAGGTCCACAGGGGAAGGGGGCTACACCTTC. Protein product: CASRSTGEGGYTF.